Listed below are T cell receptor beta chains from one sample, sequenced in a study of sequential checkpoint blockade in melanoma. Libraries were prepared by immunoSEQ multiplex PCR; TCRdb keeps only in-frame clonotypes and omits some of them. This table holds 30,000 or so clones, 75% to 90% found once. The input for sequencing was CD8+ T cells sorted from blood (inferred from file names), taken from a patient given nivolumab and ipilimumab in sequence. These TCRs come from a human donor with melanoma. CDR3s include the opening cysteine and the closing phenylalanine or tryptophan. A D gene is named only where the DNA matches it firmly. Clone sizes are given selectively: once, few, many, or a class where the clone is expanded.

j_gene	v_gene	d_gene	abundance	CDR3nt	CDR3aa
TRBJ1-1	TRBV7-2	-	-	TGTGCCAGCAGCGTTCTCAGGGGTTTTGGCACTGAAGCTTTCTTT	CASSVLRGFGTEAFF
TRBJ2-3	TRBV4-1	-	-	TGCGCCAGCAGCCACCCAGCAGATACGCAGTATTTT	CASSHPADTQYF
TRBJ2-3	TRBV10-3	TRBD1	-	TGTGCCATCAGTGAACTAGCCGGGACAGGGGGCCGGAAAGATACGCAGTATTTT	CAISELAGTGGRKDTQYF
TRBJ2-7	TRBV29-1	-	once	TGCAGCGTTGAAGGCCGGGCTCAGGGCCTCTACGAGCAGTACTTC	CSVEGRAQGLYEQYF
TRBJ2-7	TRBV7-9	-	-	TGTGCCAGCAGCTTAGCTCAGGGATCCCACGAGCAGTACTTC	CASSLAQGSHEQYF
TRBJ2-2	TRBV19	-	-	TGTGCCAGTAGTGATAGCGGGAACACCGGGGAGCTGTTTTTT	CASSDSGNTGELFF
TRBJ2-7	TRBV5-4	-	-	TGTGCCAGCAGCTTGGGACTCAGCTCGGAGCAGTACTTC	CASSLGLSSEQYF
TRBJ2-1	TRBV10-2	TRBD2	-	TGCGCCAGCAGGACGGGGACTAGCGGGCCGAAGCAGTTCTTC	CASRTGTSGPKQFF
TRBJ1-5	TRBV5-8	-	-	TGTGCCAGCAGCTTCGGGGAATATAGCAATCAGCCCCAGCATTTT	CASSFGEYSNQPQHF
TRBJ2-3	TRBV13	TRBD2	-	TGTGCCAGCAGCTTAGGGAGGCTAGCGGGGGCGTTCGGGGATACGCAGTATTTT	CASSLGRLAGAFGDTQYF
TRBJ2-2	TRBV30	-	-	TGTGCCTGGGGGCTGGGCACCGGGGAGCTGTTTTTT	CAWGLGTGELFF
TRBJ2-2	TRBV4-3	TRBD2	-	TGCGCCAGCGCCGGACTAGCGGGGAACACCGGGGAGCTGTTTTTT	CASAGLAGNTGELFF
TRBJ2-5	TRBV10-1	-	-	TGCGCCAGCAGTGAGTCGACTCGGGGGGCACTGGAGACCCAGTACTTC	CASSESTRGALETQYF
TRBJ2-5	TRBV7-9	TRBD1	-	TGTGCCAGCAGCCGGGACAGGGCCCAAGAGACCCAGTACTTC	CASSRDRAQETQYF
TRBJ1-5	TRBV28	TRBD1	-	TGTGCCAGCAGTTTATGGACAGGGGGGAATCAGCCCCAGCATTTT	CASSLWTGGNQPQHF
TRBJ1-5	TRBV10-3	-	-	TGTGCCATCAGTGATTTGGGAGATAGCAATCAGCCCCAGCATTTT	CAISDLGDSNQPQHF
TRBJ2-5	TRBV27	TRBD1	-	TGTGCCAGCAGTTCTCCGAGGGGGCCGGAGACCCAGTACTTC	CASSSPRGPETQYF
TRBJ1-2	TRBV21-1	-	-	TGTGCCAGCAGCCATATACAGGGTCCCCGAATAAATGGCTACACCTTC	CASSHIQGPRINGYTF
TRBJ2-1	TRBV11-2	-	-	TGTGCCAGCAGCTTAGTCGCGGATGAGCAGTTCTTC	CASSLVADEQFF
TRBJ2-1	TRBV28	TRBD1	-	TGTGCCAGCAGCAGGCGCGGGACAGGGGTTGATGAGCAGTTCTTC	CASSRRGTGVDEQFF
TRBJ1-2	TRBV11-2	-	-	TGTGCCAGCAGCCAACCTACCACGGGACATCTTCACGGCTACACCTTC	CASSQPTTGHLHGYTF
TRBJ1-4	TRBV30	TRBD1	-	TGTGCCTGGAATAGACAGGGGGGAGAAAAACTGTTTTTT	CAWNRQGGEKLFF
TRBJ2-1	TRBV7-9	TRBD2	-	TGTGCCAGCAGCATAACCGGACTAGCAATCTACAATGAGCAGTTCTTC	CASSITGLAIYNEQFF
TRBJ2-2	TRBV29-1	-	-	TGCAGCGTTGTCAGGACCGGGGAGCTGTTTTTT	CSVVRTGELFF
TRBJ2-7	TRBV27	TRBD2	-	TGTGCCAGCAGTTGGGGACTAGCGGGAGTTAACGAGCAGTACTTC	CASSWGLAGVNEQYF
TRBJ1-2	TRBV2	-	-	TGTGCCAGCAGCCCAGCAGGGGACGGAGCTAACTATGGCTACACCTTC	CASSPAGDGANYGYTF
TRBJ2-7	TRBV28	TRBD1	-	TGTGCCAGCAGTTTTTACAGGGGGGAGCAAGAGCAGTACTTC	CASSFYRGEQEQYF
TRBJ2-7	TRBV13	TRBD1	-	TGTGCCAGCAGCTTAGGCCAGGGGGCGAACTACGAGCAGTACTTC	CASSLGQGANYEQYF
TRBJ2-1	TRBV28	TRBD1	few	TGTGCCAGCAGTACCTCGACAGGGGATGAGCAGTTCTTC	CASSTSTGDEQFF
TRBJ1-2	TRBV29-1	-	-	TGCAGCGTTTGGGCCCGGGACAACAATGGCTACACCTTC	CSVWARDNNGYTF
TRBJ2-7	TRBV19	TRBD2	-	TGTGCCAGTAGTATTCGCCTAGCGGGAGGGCCTTCTTACGAGCAGTACTTC	CASSIRLAGGPSYEQYF
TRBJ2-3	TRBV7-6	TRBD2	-	TGTGCCAGCAGCCATTCAGACGGGGGGACGCCAAGGCAACATTTT	CASSHSDGGTPRQHF
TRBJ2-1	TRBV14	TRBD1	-	TGTGCCAGCAGCCAAGAGCCGGGACAGGGGGCCTACAATGAGCAGTTCTTC	CASSQEPGQGAYNEQFF
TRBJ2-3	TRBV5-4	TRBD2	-	TGTGCCAGCGGGTTAGCGGGGGGCAGCACAGATACGCAGTATTTT	CASGLAGGSTDTQYF
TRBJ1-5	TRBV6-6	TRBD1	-	TGTGCCAGCAGCCTTAGGACAGGGAGCAATCAGCCCCAGCATTTT	CASSLRTGSNQPQHF
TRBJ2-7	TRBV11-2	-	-	TGTGCCAGCAGCCCCCTCCCGCAGGCGAGCTCCTACGAGCAGTACTTC	CASSPLPQASSYEQYF
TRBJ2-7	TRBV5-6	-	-	TGTGCCAGCAGGGGCAGCCCCTACGAGCAGTACTTC	CASRGSPYEQYF
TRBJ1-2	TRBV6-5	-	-	TGTGCCAGCGGCTCAGGGGTTGGCTACACCTTC	CASGSGVGYTF
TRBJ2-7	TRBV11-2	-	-	TGTGCCAGCAGCTCCGGGATCCACTACGAGCAGTACTTC	CASSSGIHYEQYF
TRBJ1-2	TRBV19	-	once	TGTGCCAGTAGTATAGAACAGGCTGGCTATGGCTACACCTTC	CASSIEQAGYGYTF